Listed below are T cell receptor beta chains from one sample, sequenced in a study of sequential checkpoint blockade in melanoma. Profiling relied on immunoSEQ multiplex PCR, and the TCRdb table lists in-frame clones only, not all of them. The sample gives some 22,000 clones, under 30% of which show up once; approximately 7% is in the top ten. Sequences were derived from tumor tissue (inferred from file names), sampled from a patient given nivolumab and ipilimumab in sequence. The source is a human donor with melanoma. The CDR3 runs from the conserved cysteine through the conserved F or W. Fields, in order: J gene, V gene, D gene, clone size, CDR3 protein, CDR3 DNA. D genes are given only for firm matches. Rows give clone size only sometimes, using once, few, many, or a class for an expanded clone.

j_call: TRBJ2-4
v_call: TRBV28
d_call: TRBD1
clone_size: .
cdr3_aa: CASSPGQGGAKNIQYF
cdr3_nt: TGTGCCAGCAGTCCAGGACAGGGTGGAGCCAAAAACATTCAGTACTTC

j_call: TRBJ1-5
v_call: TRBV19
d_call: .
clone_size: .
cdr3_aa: CASSPDRTQPQHF
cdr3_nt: TGTGCCAGTAGTCCTGACCGGACTCAGCCCCAGCATTTT

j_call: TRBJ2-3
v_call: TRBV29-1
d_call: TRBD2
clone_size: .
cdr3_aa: CSVEGTSGEAAWDTQYF
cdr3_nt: TGCAGCGTTGAAGGGACTAGCGGGGAGGCGGCGTGGGATACGCAGTATTTT

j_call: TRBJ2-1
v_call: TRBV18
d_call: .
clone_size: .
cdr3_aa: CASSPPTGGQYNEQFF
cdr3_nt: TGTGCCAGCTCACCTCCGACGGGGGGCCAGTACAATGAGCAGTTCTTC

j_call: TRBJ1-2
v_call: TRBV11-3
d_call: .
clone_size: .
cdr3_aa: CASSLFSLVVIYGYTF
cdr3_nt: TGTGCCAGCAGCCTGTTTTCTCTGGTGGTAATCTATGGCTACACCTTC

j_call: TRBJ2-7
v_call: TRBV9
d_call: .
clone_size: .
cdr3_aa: CAGLGGRGYEQYF
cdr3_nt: TGTGCCGGACTTGGGGGGCGAGGGTACGAGCAGTACTTC

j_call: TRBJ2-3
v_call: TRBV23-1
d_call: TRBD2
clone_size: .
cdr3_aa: CASSLAGADTQYF
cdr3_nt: TGCGCCAGCAGCTTAGCGGGCGCAGATACGCAGTATTTT

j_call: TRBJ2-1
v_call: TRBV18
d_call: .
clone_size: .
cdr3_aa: CASSPGQVYGEQFF
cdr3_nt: TGTGCCAGCTCACCAGGGCAGGTTTATGGTGAGCAGTTCTTC

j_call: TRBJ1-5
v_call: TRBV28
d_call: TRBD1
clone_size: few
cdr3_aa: CASSFSGTGGNQPQHF
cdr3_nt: TGTGCCAGCAGTTTCTCCGGGACAGGGGGCAATCAGCCCCAGCATTTT

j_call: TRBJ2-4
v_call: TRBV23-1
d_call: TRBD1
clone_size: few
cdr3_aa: CASSLGLPGTALVKNIQYF
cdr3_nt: TGCGCCAGCAGCTTGGGGTTGCCCGGGACAGCACTAGTCAAAAACATTCAGTACTTC

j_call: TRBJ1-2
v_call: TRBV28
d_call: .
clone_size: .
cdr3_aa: CASSPGARGYTF
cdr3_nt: TGTGCCAGCAGTCCAGGGGCTCGGGGCTACACCTTC

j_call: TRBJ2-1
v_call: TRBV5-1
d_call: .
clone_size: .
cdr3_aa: CASSPDSPTYNEQFF
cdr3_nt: TGCGCCAGCAGCCCTGACAGTCCTACCTACAATGAGCAGTTCTTC

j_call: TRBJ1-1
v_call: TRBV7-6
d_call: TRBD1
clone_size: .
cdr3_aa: CASSLGSRGGTEAFF
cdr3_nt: TGTGCCAGCAGCTTGGGAAGCAGGGGGGGGACTGAAGCTTTCTTT

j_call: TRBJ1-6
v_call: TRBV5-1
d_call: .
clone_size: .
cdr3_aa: CASRPGSGSSPLHF
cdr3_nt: TGCGCCAGCAGGCCAGGGAGTGGGAGTTCACCCCTCCACTTT